Sequencing of this T cell receptor (beta chain) was carried out in a study of blood T cell repertoires in COVID-19. Study-level information: Both acute and convalescent COVID-19 samples were obtained from the United States, Italy and Spain. T cells, B-cell-depleted T cells, or PBMCs supplied cDNA or gDNA.

This clone is a singleton in its sample. Per the original methods: Estimates of nucleated cell counts were drawn from the amplification of reference gene primers. The method was immunoSEQ multiplex PCR; TCRdb's version includes in-frame clones alone and lacks a portion of them. V and J calls and clone size are as listed in that table; D and trimming were resolved from the DNA. The table has about 89,000 clones, 75% to 85% seen once. Germline values: CDR1 DFQATT, CDR2 SNEGSKA (reference sequence). The CDR3 covers 13 residues. The V end was cut by 3 bases, the J end by 5 bases, with 13 bases between. The receptor comes from a woman of 80 years or more with acute or convalescent COVID-19. The chain links TRBV20-1 to TRBJ2-5; D unresolved. The sequenced sample was peripheral blood. The CDR3 region is CSASEAQMETQYF. The CDR3 region has the DNA TGCAGTGCTAGTGAGGCCCAAATGGAGACCCAGTACTTC.